One sample yielded the 27 T cell receptor beta chains listed below, sequenced in a study of T cell repertoires in cytomegalovirus infection. TCRdb re-called the reads with MiXCR, one entry per CDR3 protein. The sample lists just over 300,000 distinct CDR3 sequences, about a sixth occurring once. The specimen was PBMCs. The receptor source for this set is a human donor in good health (CMV status not recorded). Some clones in this sample may be carry-over from other donors' samples.

This clonotype was detected ten times or more. The chain joins TRBV28 to TRBJ2-7; 7 bases align to TRBD2. The CDR3 has 14 amino acids. Looked up from germline, CDR1 is MDHEN and CDR2 is SYDVKM. V was clipped by 3 bases and J by 4 bases; unmatched bases: 6. The CDR3 sequence: CASSLSGGGYEQYF. For the CDR3, the DNA is TGTGCCAGCAGTTTGAGTGGGGGGGGTTACGAGCAGTACTTC.

This clonotype appeared a few times. CDR3 nucleotides: TGTGCCAGCAGCGTAGGGGGCAGCTATGGCTACACCTTC. Translation: CASSVGGSYGYTF. The chain carries TRBV12-3 or TRBV12-4 and TRBJ1-2, with 7 bases that match TRBD1. CDR3 length equals 13 residues. V lost 6 bases to trimming and J lost 4 bases; unmatched junction nucleotides: 5.

This clonotype was found a few times. The CDR3 DNA follows: TGCGCCAGCAGCTTGATGACAGCCAGCATGAACACTGAAGCTTTCTTT. It codes for CASSLMTASMNTEAFF. V usage is TRBV5-1 and J usage is TRBJ1-1; D possibly corresponds to TRBD1 (5 bases). The CDR3 totals 16 residues. Germline V gene sequence: CDR1 SGHRS, CDR2 YFSETQ. Trimming left V 1 base short and J 0 bases short, with 13 bases between.

The V and J genes are TRBV6-1 and TRBJ1-1; D gene ambiguous. The CDR3 is 15 residues long. Germline lookup yields CDR1 MNHNS and CDR2 SASEGT. Between the trimmed V and J ends, which lost 5 bases and 5 bases, there was a span of 18 bases. CDR3 bases: TGTGCCAGCAGTTATGGAGGACTTAGGGAGACTGAAGCTTTCTTT. Its translation is CASSYGGLRETEAFF.

This clonotype has only a few counts. The V gene is TRBV20-1, the J gene TRBJ1-6, with TRBD1 matching 7 bases. The CDR3 has 14 amino acids. Germline trimming cut 6 bases from V and 5 bases from J; bases unmatched to any gene: 7. Germline V gene sequence: CDR1 DFQATT, CDR2 SNEGSKA (reference sequence). The CDR3 sequence is CSANRDSDNSPLHF. In DNA form, the CDR3 reads TGCAGTGCAAATAGGGACAGCGATAATTCACCCCTCCACTTT.

The rearrangement uses TRBV2 and TRBJ2-6; D assignment may be TRBD1 or TRBD2 (6 bases each). The CDR3 spans 13 residues. The ends were cut back, 8 bases at V and 8 bases at J, with 13 bases in the middle. The V gene's germline CDR1 is SNHLY and CDR2 FYNNEI. CDR3 coding DNA: TGTGCCAGCGCTCTTCGGGGGCCCAACGTCCTGACTTTC. Protein product: CASALRGPNVLTF.

The gene calls are TRBV13 and TRBJ1-1; 9 bases match TRBD1. The CDR3 has 15 residues. CDR1 and CDR2 (germline): PRHDT, FYEKMQ (reference sequence). J gave up 5 bases and V 5 bases, and 9 bases lay outside the gene matches. CDR3 DNA sequence: TGTGCCAGCAGCCCATTCCGGGACAGGGAAACTGAAGCTTTCTTT. Its translation: CASSPFRDRETEAFF.

This clonotype occurred a few times. This chain uses TRBV6-5 with TRBJ1-1; D uncertain. CDR3 length equals 14 residues. Deletions cut 2 bases from V and 1 base from J, with 8 bases between. Germline V gives CDR1 MNHEY, CDR2 SVGAGI. CDR3 region: CASSYAPENTEAFF. CDR3 sequence (DNA): TGTGCCAGCAGTTACGCACCTGAGAACACTGAAGCTTTCTTT.

V gene TRBV6-2 or TRBV6-3 combines with J gene TRBJ2-7; possibly TRBD1 or TRBD2 for D (5 bases each). Trimming cost V 5 bases and J 6 bases, with 20 bases left between them. CDR3 size: 15 residues. The germline CDR1 and CDR2 sequences are MNHEY and SVGEGT. Written as DNA, the CDR3 is TGTGCCAGCAGTCCCGGGACCTCCCCTACCTCCGAGCAGTACTTC. Translating it yields CASSPGTSPTSEQYF.

The CDR3 is CASSLDPVREKLFF. The CDR3 DNA sequence: TGCGCCAGCAGCTTGGACCCTGTGAGGGAAAAACTGTTTTTT. The gene calls are TRBV5-1 and TRBJ1-4, with D unresolved. Per germline, CDR1 SGHRS and CDR2 YFSETQ. V lost 0 bases to trimming and J lost 8 bases, with 11 bases between them. The CDR3 is made up of 14 amino acids.

In its sample, this clonotype was seen many times. The V and J genes are TRBV7-2 and TRBJ1-5, with no clear D. The CDR3 runs to 12 residues. Germline CDR1 reads SGHTA; CDR2 reads FQGNSA. Trimming removed 4 bases from V and 4 bases from J, with 5 bases in between. The CDR3 region is CASSSDNQPQHF. The CDR3 region has the DNA TGTGCCAGCAGCTCGGATAATCAGCCCCAGCATTTT. The entire variable domain, with the rest obtained from reference TRBV7-2 and TRBJ1-5, is as follows: GAGVSQSPSNKVTEKGKDVELRCDPISGHTALYWYRQSLGQGLEFLIYFQGNSAPDKSGLPSDRFSAERTGGSVSTLTIQRTQQEDSAVYLCASSSDNQPQHFGDGTRLSIL.

The V call is TRBV28, the J call TRBJ2-7; D is unresolved. Germline values: CDR1 MDHEN, CDR2 SYDVKM. The length of the CDR3 is 13 residues. V was cut by 5 bases and J by 5 bases, with 13 bases left in between. Written as DNA, the CDR3 is TGTGCCAGCAGTACCCAGGCCCGGGACGAGCAGTACTTC. This sequence encodes CASSTQARDEQYF.

This chain joins TRBV12-3 or TRBV12-4 and TRBJ2-7, with D maybe TRBD1 (6 bases). The CDR3 is 14 residues long. V lost 3 bases and J lost 3, with 12 bases in between. CDR3 DNA: TGTGCCAGCAGTTTGTGGGGGCTAGGCTACGAGCAGTACTTC. It translates to CASSLWGLGYEQYF.

This chain uses TRBV7-6 with TRBJ2-7, with D perhaps matching TRBD1 (5 bases). V was trimmed by 0 bases and J by 3 bases, leaving 24 bases between them. The CDR3 is 19 residues long. Per the germline V gene, CDR1 is SGHVS and CDR2 is FNYEAQ. The CDR3 is CASSLAKTKAVGVNYEQYF. CDR3 bases: TGTGCCAGCAGCTTAGCGAAGACAAAAGCAGTAGGGGTTAACTACGAGCAGTACTTC.

With respect to this clonotype: This may be a read error: a much more frequent sequence differs by one nucleotide. The V call is TRBV7-9, the J call TRBJ2-5; D gene unclear. The length of the CDR3 is 11 residues. The germline V gene encodes CDR1 SEHNR and CDR2 FQNEAQ (reference sequence). Here the CDR3 reads CASSLEVTQHF. CDR3 in DNA: TGTGCCAGCAGCTTAGAGGTGACCCAGCACTTC.

The chain combines TRBV3-1 with TRBJ2-3; unclear D gene. The CDR3 spans 13 residues. Trimming shortened V by 0 bases and J by 7 bases, and 8 bases separated the two germline ends. CDR1 and CDR2 (germline): LGHDT, YNNKEL (reference sequence). The CDR3 reads CASSQEGENTQYF. CDR3 DNA: TGTGCCAGCAGCCAAGAGGGTGAAAATACGCAGTATTTT.

The V gene is TRBV7-2, the J gene TRBJ1-1; TRBD1 is a possible D gene (5 bases). This CDR3 spans 18 amino acids. V was pared by 4 bases and J by 0 bases, with 21 bases between. From germline, CDR1 is SGHTA and CDR2 FQGNSA. CDR3 loop: CASSWGVAPGIMNTEAFF. The CDR3 nucleotides read TGTGCCAGCAGCTGGGGGGTAGCTCCCGGAATCATGAACACTGAAGCTTTCTTT.

About this clonotype itself: One base away lies a much larger clone, so this may be a sequencing read error. The V call is TRBV2, the J call TRBJ1-1, with 8 bases lining up with TRBD1. CDR1 SNHLY and CDR2 FYNNEI come from the germline V gene. The CDR3 covers 13 residues. Unmatched junction bases numbered 2, after V lost 5 bases and J lost 3 bases. DNA of the CDR3: TGTGCCAGCAGTATGACAGGGGACACTGAAGCTTTCTTT. The encoded protein is CASSMTGDTEAFF.

This clonotype has ten or more counts. V is TRBV6-2 or TRBV6-3 and J is TRBJ2-1, with 7 positions matching TRBD1. The trim removed 5 bases at V and 15 bases at J, leaving 16 bases unmatched. The germline V gene has CDR1 MNHEY and CDR2 SVGEGT. This CDR3 region has 14 residues. CDR3 DNA: TGTGCCAGCAGTCCCCGGACAGGCCTCTTTTCTACGTTCTTC. Protein: CASSPRTGLFSTFF.

For the CDR3, the DNA is TGTGCCAGCAGTTTAGGCGGGGGGGCCAGCTCCTACAATGAGCAGTTCTTC. This codes for CASSLGGGASSYNEQFF. This chain links TRBV28 with TRBJ2-1, with TRBD2 identical over 9 bases. The CDR3 contains 17 residues. From germline, CDR1 is MDHEN and CDR2 SYDVKM. V lost 2 bases, J lost 0 bases, and 5 bases stayed unmatched.

With respect to this clonotype: An end of the junction does not agree with germline; a read error may underlie this. The chain combines TRBV6-1 with TRBJ2-7; D is unresolved. The CDR3 runs 13 residues. Looked up from germline, CDR1 is MNHNS and CDR2 is SASEGT. Here the CDR3 DNA reads TGTGCCAGCAGGGAAGGACCCTCCTACGAGCAGTACTTC. It codes for CASREGPSYEQYF.

This chain links TRBV20-1 with TRBJ2-1; 8 bases agree with TRBD1. The V gene end was trimmed by 4 bases and the J gene end by 5 bases; junction bases not matched to a gene: 4. This CDR3 has 13 amino acids. Germline values: CDR1 DFQATT, CDR2 SNEGSKA (reference sequence). DNA of the CDR3: TGCAGTGCTACTCCGGACAGGGACAATGAGCAGTTCTTC. Translated: CSATPDRDNEQFF.

V is TRBV19 and J is TRBJ1-1; no firm D call. The germline gives CDR1 LNHDA, CDR2 SQIVND (reference sequence). The CDR3 contains 16 residues. Trimming stripped 4 bases from V and 0 bases from J, with 15 bases between. The CDR3 coding sequence is TGTGCCAGTAGTAGGAATTTGGGTGCTGTGAACACTGAAGCTTTCTTT. Translating gives CASSRNLGAVNTEAFF.

The chain employs TRBV4-1 and TRBJ1-2; the match to TRBD1 covers 7 bases. The germline V gene encodes CDR1 MGHRA and CDR2 YSYEKL. This CDR3 spans 18 amino acids. V shed 0 bases, J shed 1 base, and the junction held 11 bases outside the gene matches. CDR3 DNA sequence: TGCGCCAGCAGCCAAGAGGACCCAGGGGGAGCGTTTAACTATGGCTACACCTTC. Its translation: CASSQEDPGGAFNYGYTF.

J is TRBJ1-5 and V is TRBV6-2 or TRBV6-3, with TRBD1 matching over 7 bases. Germline V gene sequence: CDR1 MNHEY, CDR2 SVGEGT. This CDR3 has 16 amino acids. V shed 6 bases, J shed 1 base, and the junction held 9 bases outside the gene matches. This CDR3 reads CASSPQGSASNQPQHF. CDR3 DNA sequence: TGTGCCAGCAGCCCACAGGGGTCGGCGAGCAATCAGCCCCAGCATTTT.

This chain connects TRBV29-1 to TRBJ2-3; TRBD2 aligns across 10 bases. This CDR3 comprises 14 residues. Trimming cost V 5 bases and J 6 bases; bases outside gene matches: 8. The germline gives CDR1 SQVTM, CDR2 ANQGSEA. CDR3 sequence (DNA): TGCAGCGTTCGGACTAGCGGATTTCTGGATACGCAGTATTTT. As protein: CSVRTSGFLDTQYF.

This clonotype showed up many times. V is TRBV7-3 and J is TRBJ2-2; D possibly corresponds to TRBD2 (5 bases). The V end was cut by 4 bases, the J end by 9 bases, with 9 bases between. There are 12 residues in the CDR3. Germline V gives CDR1 SGHTA, CDR2 FQGTGA. Written as DNA, the CDR3 is TGTGCCAGCAGCTCGGGGAACCGGGAGCTGTTTTTT. The encoded protein is CASSSGNRELFF.